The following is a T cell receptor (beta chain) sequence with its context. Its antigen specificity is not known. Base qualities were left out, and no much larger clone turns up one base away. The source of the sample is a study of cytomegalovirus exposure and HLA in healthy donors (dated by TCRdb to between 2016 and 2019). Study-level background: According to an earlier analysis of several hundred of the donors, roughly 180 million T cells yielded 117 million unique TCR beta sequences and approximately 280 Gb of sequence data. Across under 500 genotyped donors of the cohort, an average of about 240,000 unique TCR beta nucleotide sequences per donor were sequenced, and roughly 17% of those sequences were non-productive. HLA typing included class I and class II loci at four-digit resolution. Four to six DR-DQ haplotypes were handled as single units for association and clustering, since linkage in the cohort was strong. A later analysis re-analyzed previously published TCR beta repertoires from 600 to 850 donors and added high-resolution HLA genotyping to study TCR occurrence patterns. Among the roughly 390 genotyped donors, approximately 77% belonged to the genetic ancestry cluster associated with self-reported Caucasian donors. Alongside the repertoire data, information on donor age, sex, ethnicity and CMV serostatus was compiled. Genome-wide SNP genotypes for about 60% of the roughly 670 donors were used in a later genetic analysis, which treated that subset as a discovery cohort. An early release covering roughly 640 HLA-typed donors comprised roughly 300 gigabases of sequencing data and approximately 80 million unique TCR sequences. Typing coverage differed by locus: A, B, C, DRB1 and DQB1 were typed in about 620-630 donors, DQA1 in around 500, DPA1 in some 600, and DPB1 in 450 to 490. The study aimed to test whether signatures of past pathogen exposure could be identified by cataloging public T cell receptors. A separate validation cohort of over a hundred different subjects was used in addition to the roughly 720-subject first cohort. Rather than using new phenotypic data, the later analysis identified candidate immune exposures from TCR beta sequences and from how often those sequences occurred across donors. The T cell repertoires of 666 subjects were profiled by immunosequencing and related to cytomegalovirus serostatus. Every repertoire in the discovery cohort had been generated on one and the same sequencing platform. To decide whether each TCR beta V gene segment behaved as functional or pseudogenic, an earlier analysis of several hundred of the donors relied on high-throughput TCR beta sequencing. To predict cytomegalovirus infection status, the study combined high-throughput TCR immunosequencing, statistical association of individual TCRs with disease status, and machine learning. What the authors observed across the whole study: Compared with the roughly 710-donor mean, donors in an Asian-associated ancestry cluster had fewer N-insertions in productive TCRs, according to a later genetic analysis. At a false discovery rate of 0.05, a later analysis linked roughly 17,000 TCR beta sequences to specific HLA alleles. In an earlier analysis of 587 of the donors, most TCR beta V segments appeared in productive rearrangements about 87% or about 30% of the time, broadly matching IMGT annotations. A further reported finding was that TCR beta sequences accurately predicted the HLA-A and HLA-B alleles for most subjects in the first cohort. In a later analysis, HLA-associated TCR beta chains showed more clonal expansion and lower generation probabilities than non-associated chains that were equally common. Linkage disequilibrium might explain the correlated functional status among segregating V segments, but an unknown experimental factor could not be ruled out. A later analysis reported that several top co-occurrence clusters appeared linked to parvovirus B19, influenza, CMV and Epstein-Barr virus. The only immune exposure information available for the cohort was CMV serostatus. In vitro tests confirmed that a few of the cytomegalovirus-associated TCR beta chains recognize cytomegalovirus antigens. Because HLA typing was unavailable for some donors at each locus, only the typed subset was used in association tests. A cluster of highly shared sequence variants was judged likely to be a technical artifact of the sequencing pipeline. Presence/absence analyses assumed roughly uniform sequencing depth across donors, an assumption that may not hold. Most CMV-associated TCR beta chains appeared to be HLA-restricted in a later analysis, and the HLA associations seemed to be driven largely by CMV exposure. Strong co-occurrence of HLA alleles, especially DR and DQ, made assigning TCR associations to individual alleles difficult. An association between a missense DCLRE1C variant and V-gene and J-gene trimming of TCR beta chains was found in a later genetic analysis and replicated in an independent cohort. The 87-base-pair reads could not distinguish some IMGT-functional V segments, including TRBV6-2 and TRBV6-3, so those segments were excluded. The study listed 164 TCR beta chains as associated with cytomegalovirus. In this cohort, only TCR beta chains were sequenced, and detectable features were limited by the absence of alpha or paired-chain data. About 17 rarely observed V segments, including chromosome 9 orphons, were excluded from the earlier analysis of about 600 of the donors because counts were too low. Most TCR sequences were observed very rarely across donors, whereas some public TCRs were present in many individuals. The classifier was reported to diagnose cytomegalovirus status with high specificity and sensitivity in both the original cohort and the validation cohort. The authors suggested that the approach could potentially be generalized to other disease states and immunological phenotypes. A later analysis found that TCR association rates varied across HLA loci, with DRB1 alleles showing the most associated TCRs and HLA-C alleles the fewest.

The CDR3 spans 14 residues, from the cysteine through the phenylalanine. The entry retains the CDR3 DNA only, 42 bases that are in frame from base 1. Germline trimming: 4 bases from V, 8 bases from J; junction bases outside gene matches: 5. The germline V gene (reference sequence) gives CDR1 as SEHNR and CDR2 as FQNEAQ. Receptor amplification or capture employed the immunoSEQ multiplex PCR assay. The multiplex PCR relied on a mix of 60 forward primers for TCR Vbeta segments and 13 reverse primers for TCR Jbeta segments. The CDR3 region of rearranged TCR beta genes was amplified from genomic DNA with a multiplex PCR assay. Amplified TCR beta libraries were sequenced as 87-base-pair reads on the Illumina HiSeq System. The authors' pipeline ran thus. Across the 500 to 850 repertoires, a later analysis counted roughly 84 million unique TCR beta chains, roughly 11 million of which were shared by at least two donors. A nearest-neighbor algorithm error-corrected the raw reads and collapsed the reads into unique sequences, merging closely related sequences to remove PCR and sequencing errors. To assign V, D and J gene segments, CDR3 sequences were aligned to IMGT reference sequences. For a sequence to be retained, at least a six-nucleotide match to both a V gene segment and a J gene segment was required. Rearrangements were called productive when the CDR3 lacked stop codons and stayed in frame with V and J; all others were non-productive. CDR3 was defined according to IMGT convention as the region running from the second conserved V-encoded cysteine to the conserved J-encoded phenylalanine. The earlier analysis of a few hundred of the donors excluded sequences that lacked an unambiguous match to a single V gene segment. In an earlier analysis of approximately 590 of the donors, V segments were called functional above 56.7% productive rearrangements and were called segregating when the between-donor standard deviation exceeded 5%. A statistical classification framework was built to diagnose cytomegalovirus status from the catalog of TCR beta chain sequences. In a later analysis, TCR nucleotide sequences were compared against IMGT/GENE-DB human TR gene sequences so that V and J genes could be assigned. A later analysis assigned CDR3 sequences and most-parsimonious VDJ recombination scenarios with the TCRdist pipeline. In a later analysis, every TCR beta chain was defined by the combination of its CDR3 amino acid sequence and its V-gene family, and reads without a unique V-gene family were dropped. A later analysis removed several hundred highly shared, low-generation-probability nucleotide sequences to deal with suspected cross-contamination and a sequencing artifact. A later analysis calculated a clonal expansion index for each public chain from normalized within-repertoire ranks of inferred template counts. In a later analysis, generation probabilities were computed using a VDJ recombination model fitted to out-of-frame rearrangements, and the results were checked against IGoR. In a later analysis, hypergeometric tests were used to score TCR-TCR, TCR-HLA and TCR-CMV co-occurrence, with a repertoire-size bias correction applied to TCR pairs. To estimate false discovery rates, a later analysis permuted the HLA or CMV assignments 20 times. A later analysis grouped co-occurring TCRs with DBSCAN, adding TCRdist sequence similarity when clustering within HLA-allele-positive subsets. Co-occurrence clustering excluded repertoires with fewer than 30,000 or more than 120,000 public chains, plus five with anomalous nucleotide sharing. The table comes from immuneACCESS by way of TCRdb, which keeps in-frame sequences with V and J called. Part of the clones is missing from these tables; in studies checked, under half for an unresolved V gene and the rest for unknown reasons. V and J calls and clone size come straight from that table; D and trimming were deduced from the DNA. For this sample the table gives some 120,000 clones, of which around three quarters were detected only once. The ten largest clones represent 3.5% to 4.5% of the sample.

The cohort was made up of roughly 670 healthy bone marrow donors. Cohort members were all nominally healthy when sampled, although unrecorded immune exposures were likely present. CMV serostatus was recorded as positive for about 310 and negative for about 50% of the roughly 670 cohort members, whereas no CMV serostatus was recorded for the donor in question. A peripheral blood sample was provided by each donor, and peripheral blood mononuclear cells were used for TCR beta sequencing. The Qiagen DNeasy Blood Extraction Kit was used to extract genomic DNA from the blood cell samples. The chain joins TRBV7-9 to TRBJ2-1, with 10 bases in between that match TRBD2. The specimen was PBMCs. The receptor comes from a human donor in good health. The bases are TGTGCCAGCAGCTATAGCGGGAGGCCCGATGAGCAGTTCTTC. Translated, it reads CASSYSGRPDEQFF.